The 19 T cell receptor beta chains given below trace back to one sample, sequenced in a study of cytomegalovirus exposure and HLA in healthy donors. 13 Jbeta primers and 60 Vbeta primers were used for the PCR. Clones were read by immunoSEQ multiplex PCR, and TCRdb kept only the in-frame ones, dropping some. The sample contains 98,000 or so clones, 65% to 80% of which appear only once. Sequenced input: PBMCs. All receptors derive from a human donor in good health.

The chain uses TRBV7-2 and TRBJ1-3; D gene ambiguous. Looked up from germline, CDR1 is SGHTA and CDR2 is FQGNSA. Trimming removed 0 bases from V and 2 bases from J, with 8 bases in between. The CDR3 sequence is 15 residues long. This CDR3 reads CASSLAPGAGNTIYF. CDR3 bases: TGTGCCAGCAGCTTAGCACCGGGAGCTGGAAACACCATATATTTT.

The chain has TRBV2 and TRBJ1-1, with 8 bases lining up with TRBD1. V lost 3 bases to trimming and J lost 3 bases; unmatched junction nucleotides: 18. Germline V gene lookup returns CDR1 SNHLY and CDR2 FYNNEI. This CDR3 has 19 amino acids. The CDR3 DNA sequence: TGTGCCAGCAGTGATCTAGGGGCAGGGGGCCTCCGGTTTTACACTGAAGCTTTCTTT. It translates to CASSDLGAGGLRFYTEAFF.

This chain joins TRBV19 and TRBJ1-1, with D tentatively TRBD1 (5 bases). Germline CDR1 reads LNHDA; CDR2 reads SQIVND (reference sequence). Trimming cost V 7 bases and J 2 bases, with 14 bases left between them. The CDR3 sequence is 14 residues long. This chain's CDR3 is CASMVGGANTEAFF. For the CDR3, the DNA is TGTGCCAGTATGGTGGGCGGGGCAAACACTGAAGCTTTCTTT.

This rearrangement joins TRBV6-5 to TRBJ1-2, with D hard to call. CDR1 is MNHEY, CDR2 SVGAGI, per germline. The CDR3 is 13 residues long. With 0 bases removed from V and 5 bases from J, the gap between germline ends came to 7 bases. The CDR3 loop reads CASSYSDTYGYTF. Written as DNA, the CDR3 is TGTGCCAGCAGTTACTCAGACACGTATGGCTACACCTTC.

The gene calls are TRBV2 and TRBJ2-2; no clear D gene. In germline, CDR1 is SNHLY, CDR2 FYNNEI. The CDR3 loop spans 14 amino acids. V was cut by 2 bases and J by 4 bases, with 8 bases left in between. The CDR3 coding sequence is TGTGCCAGCAGTGAATTGGGCCGCACCGGGGAGCTGTTTTTT. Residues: CASSELGRTGELFF.

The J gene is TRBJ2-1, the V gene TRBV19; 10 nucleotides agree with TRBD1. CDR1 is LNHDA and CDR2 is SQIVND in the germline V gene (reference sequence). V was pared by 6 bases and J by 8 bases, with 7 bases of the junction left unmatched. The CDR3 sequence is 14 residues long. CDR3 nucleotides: TGTGCCAGTAGCCGGGACAGGGGAGGCGATGAGCAGTTCTTC. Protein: CASSRDRGGDEQFF.

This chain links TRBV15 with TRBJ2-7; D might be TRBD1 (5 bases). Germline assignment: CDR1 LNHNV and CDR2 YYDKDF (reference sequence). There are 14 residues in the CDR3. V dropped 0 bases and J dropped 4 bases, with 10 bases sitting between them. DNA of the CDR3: TGTGCCACCAGCAGAGATATGACAGCTTACGAGCAGTACTTC. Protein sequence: CATSRDMTAYEQYF.

The CDR3 DNA follows: TGTGCCAGCTCTCTGGGATTGACGGGGAGTACGCAGTATTTT. Its protein is CASSLGLTGSTQYF. The chain links TRBV18 to TRBJ2-3; D perhaps matches TRBD2 (5 bases). The germline V gene has CDR1 KGHSH and CDR2 LQKENI. The CDR3 length is 14 residues. V lost 6 bases and J lost 8, with 18 bases in between.

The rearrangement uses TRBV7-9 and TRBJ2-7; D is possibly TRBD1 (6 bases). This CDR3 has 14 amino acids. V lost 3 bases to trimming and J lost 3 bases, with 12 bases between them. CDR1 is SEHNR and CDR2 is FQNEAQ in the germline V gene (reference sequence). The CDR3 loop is CASSFGQTIYEQYF. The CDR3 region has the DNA TGTGCCAGCAGCTTTGGACAGACTATCTACGAGCAGTACTTC.

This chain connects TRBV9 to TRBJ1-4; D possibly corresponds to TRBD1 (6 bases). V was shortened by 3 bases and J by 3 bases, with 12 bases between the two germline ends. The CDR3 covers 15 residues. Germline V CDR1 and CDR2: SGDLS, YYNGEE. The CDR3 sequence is CASSERQVPNEKLFF. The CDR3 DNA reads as TGTGCCAGCAGCGAGCGACAGGTTCCTAATGAAAAACTGTTTTTT. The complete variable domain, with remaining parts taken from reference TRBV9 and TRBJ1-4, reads DSGVTQTPKHLITATGQRVTLRCSPRSGDLSVYWYQQSLDQGLQFLIQYYNGEERAKGNILERFSAQQFPDLHSELNLSSLELGDSALYFCASSERQVPNEKLFFGSGTQLSVL.

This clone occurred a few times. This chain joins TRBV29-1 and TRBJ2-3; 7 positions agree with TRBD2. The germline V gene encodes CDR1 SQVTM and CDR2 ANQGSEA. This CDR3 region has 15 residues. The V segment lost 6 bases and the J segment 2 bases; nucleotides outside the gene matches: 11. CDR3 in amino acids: CSVIQAGQITDTQYF. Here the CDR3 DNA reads TGCAGCGTAATACAAGCGGGGCAGATCACAGATACGCAGTATTTT.

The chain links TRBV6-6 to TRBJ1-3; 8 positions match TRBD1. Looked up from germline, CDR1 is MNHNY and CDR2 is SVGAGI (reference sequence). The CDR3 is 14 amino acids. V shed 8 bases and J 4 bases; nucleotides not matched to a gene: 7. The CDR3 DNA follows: TGTGCCAGCCTCCTGGACAGGGCGGGAAACACCATATATTTT. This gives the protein CASLLDRAGNTIYF.

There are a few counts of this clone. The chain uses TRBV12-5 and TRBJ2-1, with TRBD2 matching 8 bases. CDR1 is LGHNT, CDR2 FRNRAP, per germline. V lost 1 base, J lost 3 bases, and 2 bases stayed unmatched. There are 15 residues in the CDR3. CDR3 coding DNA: TGTGCTAGTGGTTTGGCCGCGGGGGGCTACAATGAGCAGTTCTTC. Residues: CASGLAAGGYNEQFF.

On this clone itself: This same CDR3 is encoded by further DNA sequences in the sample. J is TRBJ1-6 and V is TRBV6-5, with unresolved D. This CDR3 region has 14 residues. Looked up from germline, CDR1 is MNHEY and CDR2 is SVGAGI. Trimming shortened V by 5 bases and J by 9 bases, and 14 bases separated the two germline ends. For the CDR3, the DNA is TGTGCCAGCAGTGAGGGTTGGGAAGCTTCACCCCTCCACTTT. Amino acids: CASSEGWEASPLHF.

The CDR3 nucleotides are TGTGCCAGCAGCTGGGACAGGGGCTATGGCTACACCTTC. Translated: CASSWDRGYGYTF. The rearrangement uses TRBV5-6 and TRBJ1-2; 10 positions match TRBD1. CDR3 length: 13 residues. V shed 3 bases and J 4 bases; nucleotides not matched to a gene: 0. Per the germline V gene, CDR1 is SGHDT and CDR2 is YYEEEE.

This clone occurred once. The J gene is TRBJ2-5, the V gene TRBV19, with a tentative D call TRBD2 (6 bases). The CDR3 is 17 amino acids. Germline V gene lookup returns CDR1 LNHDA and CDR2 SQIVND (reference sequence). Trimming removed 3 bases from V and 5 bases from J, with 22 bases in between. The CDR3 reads CASSITIAGGGRETQYF. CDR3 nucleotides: TGTGCCAGTAGTATCACAATCGCCGGGGGAGGAAGGGAGACCCAGTACTTC.

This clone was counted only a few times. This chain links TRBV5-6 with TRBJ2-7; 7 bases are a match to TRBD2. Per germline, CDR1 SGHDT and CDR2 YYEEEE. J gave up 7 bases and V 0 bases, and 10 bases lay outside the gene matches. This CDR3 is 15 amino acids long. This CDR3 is CASSLGGGSIKEQYF. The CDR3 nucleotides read TGTGCCAGCAGCTTGGGGGGAGGGTCGATTAAGGAGCAGTACTTC.

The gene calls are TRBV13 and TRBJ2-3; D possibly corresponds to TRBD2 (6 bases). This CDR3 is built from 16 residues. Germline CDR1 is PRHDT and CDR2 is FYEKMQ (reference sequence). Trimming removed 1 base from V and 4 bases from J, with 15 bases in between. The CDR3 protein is CASSLVRGTNSDTQYF. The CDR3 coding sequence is TGTGCCAGCAGCTTAGTGCGGGGCACTAACTCAGATACGCAGTATTTT. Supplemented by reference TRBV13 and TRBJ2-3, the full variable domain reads AAGVIQSPRHLIKEKRETATLKCYPIPRHDTVYWYQQGPGQDPQFLISFYEKMQSDKGSIPDRFSAQQFSDYHSELNMSSLELGDSALYFCASSLVRGTNSDTQYFGPGTRLTVL.

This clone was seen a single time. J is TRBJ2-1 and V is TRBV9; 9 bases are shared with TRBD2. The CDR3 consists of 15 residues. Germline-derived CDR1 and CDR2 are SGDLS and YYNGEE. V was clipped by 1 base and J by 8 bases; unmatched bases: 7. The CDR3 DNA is TGTGCCAGCAGCGTACTGGCGGGAGGGTCCGATGAGCAGTTCTTC. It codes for CASSVLAGGSDEQFF.